The 7 T cell receptor beta chains below all came from one sample that was sequenced in a study of CD8 T cells in Susac syndrome. RNA totalling roughly 0.5 to 1 ug underwent reverse transcription with random hexamers. TCRdb reprocessed the immunoSEQ multiplex PCR reads via MiXCR and lists one record per CDR3 protein. The sample gives about 130,000 distinct CDR3 sequences, roughly 94% of which show up once; around 0.2% is in the top ten. The sample comprised CD8+ T cells from PBMCs. The receptors were gathered from a human donor with Susac syndrome.

V gene TRBV4-1 combines with J gene TRBJ1-4, with TRBD1 matching over 11 bases. Germline V gene sequence: CDR1 MGHRA, CDR2 YSYEKL. The junction had 3 bases not matched to a gene; V was cut back by 2 bases and J by 1 base. The CDR3 is 17 residues long. CDR3 protein: CASSQPGTGGTNEKLFF. CDR3 sequence (DNA): TGCGCCAGCAGCCAACCCGGGACAGGGGGAACTAATGAAAAACTGTTTTTT.

J is TRBJ2-1 and V is TRBV15, with D perhaps assigned TRBD1 or TRBD2 (5 bases each). The CDR3 is 14 residues long. V was pared by 5 bases and J by 7 bases, with 15 bases between. CDR1 and CDR2 from the germline V gene are LNHNV and YYDKDF (reference sequence). CDR3 nucleotides: TGTGCCACCAGCTCAGCGGAAGGGGTGAATGAGCAGTTCTTC. Protein: CATSSAEGVNEQFF.

The chain has TRBV4-1 and TRBJ2-2, with D tentatively TRBD1 (6 bases). Germline values: CDR1 MGHRA, CDR2 YSYEKL. V was trimmed by 1 base and J by 2 bases, leaving 8 bases between them. The CDR3 runs to 15 residues. CDR3 region: CASSQGQDNTGELFF. In DNA, the CDR3 is TGCGCCAGCAGCCAAGGACAGGACAACACCGGGGAGCTGTTTTTT.

In nucleotides, the CDR3 is TGTGCCAGCAGCCAAGTGACCAGCCAATGCGAGCAGTACTTC. Protein product: CASSQVTSQCEQYF. The rearrangement links TRBV3-1 to TRBJ2-7; D gene unclear. The CDR3 length is 14 residues. The V end was cut by 1 base, the J end by 6 bases, with 13 bases between. CDR1 and CDR2 (germline): LGHDT, YNNKEL (reference sequence).

The V and J genes are TRBV12-3 or TRBV12-4 and TRBJ1-5; D remains ambiguous. The V end was cut by 6 bases, the J end by 1 base, with 10 bases between. The CDR3 has 14 amino acids. The CDR3 nucleotides are TGTGCCAGCAGCTCGACGGGGAGCAATCAGCCCCAGCATTTT. Protein: CASSSTGSNQPQHF.

V and J are TRBV20-1 and TRBJ2-3; D unresolved. CDR3 length equals 13 residues. The V end lost 0 bases, the J end lost 4 bases, and 8 bases lay between the germline ends. Germline values: CDR1 DFQATT, CDR2 SNEGSKA (reference sequence). CDR3 in amino acids: CSARDGDADTQYF. As DNA, the CDR3 is TGCAGTGCTAGAGATGGAGACGCAGATACGCAGTATTTT.

The genes are TRBV27 and TRBJ1-2; D gene uncertain. The germline V gene has CDR1 MNHEY and CDR2 SMNVEV (reference sequence). The CDR3 covers 13 residues. V was clipped by 6 bases and J by 2 bases, with 10 bases between them. In DNA form, the CDR3 reads TGTGCCAGCAGCTCCAAGGTCAACTATGGCTACACCTTC. Amino acid sequence: CASSSKVNYGYTF.